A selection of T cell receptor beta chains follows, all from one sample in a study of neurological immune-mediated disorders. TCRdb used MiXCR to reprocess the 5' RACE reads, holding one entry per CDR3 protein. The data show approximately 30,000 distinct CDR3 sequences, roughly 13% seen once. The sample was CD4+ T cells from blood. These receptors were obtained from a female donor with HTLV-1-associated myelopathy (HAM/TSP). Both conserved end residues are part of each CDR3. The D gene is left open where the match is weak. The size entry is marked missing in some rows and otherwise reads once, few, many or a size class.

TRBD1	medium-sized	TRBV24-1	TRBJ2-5	CATSDPGTGRETQYF	TGTGCCACCAGTGATCCCGGGACAGGGAGAGAGACCCAGTACTTC
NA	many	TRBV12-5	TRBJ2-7	CASGPQGSYEQYF	TGTGCTAGTGGTCCTCAGGGTTCCTACGAGCAGTACTTC
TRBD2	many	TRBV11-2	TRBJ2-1	CASSLDLSGRINEQFF	TGTGCCAGCAGCTTAGATCTTAGCGGGAGAATAAATGAGCAGTTCTTC
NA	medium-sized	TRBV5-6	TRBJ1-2	CASSLDVTNYGYTF	TGTGCCAGCAGCTTGGATGTCACTAACTATGGCTACACCTTC
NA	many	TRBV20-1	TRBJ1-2	CSAGAGRGYTF	TGCAGTGCAGGGGCCGGGCGCGGCTACACCTTC
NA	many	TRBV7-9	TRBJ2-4	CASSSTGTAHKYF	TGTGCCAGCAGCTCGACGGGGACGGCGCACAAGTACTTC
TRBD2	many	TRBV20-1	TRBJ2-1	CSSGRVSEQFF	TGCAGTAGCGGGAGGGTGAGTGAGCAGTTCTTC
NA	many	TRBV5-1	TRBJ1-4	CASSYLQGGEEKLFF	TGCGCCAGCAGCTACCTTCAGGGAGGGGAGGAAAAACTGTTTTTT
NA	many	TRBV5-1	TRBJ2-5	CASSRDPQETQYF	TGCGCCAGCAGCCGGGACCCACAAGAGACCCAGTACTTC
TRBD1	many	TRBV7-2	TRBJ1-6	CASSYRDRVAPLHF	TGTGCCAGCAGTTACCGGGACAGGGTTGCACCCCTCCACTTT
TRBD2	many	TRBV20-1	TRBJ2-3	CSARGQTSGATTTDTQYF	TGCAGTGCTAGGGGACAGACTAGCGGGGCAACGACTACAGATACGCAGTATTTT
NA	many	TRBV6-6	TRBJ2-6	CASRGSTAESGANVLTF	TGTGCCAGCAGGGGCTCGACAGCGGAATCTGGGGCCAACGTCCTGACTTTC
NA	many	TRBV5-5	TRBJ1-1	CASSLFASANTEAFF	TGTGCCAGCAGCTTGTTCGCCTCAGCGAACACTGAAGCTTTCTTT
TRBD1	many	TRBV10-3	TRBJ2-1	CATRDSRNEQFF	TGTGCCACCCGGGACAGCCGCAATGAGCAGTTCTTC
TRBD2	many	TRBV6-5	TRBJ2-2	CASTRTSGRVGTGELFF	TGTGCCAGCACCCGGACTAGCGGGAGGGTTGGGACCGGGGAGCTGTTTTTT
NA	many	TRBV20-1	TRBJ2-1	CSARGGATYNEQFF	TGCAGTGCTAGAGGGGGGGCTACCTACAATGAGCAGTTCTTC
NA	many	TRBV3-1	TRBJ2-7	CASSLGTPSYEQYF	TGTGCCAGCAGCCTAGGGACCCCCTCCTACGAGCAGTACTTC
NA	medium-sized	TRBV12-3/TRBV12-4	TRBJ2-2	CASSFYGRESGKLFF	TGTGCCAGCAGTTTTTACGGCAGGGAGTCCGGGAAGCTGTTTTTT
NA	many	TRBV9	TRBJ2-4	CASSVMGSAKNIQYF	TGTGCCAGCAGCGTAATGGGATCAGCCAAAAACATTCAGTACTTC
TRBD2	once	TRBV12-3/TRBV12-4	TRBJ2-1	CANSLLAGTSSFF	TGTGCCAACAGTTTACTCGCAGGGACTAGTTCTTTCTTC
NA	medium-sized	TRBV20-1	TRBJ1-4	CSASPENEKLFF	TGCAGTGCTAGTCCAGAGAATGAAAAACTGTTTTTT
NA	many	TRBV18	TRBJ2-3	CASSPSPRATDTQYF	TGTGCCAGCTCACCAAGTCCGCGCGCCACAGATACGCAGTATTTT
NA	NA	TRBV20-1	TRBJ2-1	CSAIPTGSSYNDQFF	TGCAGTGCTATACCAACAGGGAGCTCCTACAATGATCAGTTCTTC
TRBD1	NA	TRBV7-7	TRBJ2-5	CASSLQGSSPETQYF	TGTGCTAGCAGCCTACAGGGGTCTTCCCCAGAGACCCAGTACTTC
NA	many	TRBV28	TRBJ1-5	CASSPPRQPQHF	TGTGCCAGCAGTCCCCCGAGGCAGCCCCAGCATTTT
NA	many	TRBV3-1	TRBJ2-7	CASSQGNHATYEQYF	TGTGCCAGCAGCCAAGGGAATCACGCCACCTACGAGCAGTACTTC
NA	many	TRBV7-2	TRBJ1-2	CASSPRAGGDLRNGYTF	TGTGCCAGCAGCCCTAGAGCCGGGGGTGATTTAAGGAATGGCTACACCTTC
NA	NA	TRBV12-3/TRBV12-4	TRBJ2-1	CASSPPSRLEGEQFF	TGTGCCAGCAGCCCACCGAGCAGGTTGGAGGGTGAGCAGTTCTTC
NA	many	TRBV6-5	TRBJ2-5	CASSDSPDAQYF	TGTGCCAGCAGTGACAGCCCGGATGCCCAGTACTTC
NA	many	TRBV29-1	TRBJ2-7	CSAARGPDYEQYF	TGCAGCGCTGCGCGGGGTCCAGACTACGAGCAGTACTTC
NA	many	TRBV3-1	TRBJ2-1	CASSQGVANEQFF	TGTGCCAGCAGCCAAGGGGTCGCCAATGAGCAGTTCTTC
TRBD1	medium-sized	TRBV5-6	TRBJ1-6	CASSLGTGASPLHF	TGTGCCAGCAGCTTGGGGACAGGAGCTTCACCCCTCCACTTT
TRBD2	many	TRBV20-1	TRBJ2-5	CSARDQGLAGETQYF	TGCAGTGCTAGAGATCAGGGACTAGCGGGAGAGACCCAGTACTTC
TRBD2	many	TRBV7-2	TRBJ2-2	CASSLQPSGVTGGELFF	TGTGCCAGCAGCTTGCAACCTAGCGGGGTCACGGGGGGGGAGCTGTTTTTT
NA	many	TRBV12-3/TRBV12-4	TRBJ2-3	CASSLRGATDTQYF	TGTGCCAGCAGTTTACGGGGGGCAACAGATACGCAGTATTTT
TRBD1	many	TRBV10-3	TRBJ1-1	CAISETGGDTEAFF	TGTGCCATCAGTGAGACAGGGGGGGACACTGAAGCTTTCTTT
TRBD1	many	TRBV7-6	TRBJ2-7	CASSPRGQGNYEQYF	TGTGCCAGCAGCCCACGAGGACAGGGCAACTACGAGCAGTACTTC
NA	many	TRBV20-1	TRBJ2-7	CSARDFKATYEQYF	TGCAGTGCTAGAGATTTCAAGGCCACCTACGAGCAGTACTTC
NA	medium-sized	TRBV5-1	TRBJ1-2	CASSLEGGNYGYTF	TGCGCCAGCAGCTTGGAGGGGGGCAACTATGGCTACACCTTC
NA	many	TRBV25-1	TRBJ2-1	CASSEYGQLIF	TGTGCCAGCAGTGAATATGGGCAACTCATCTTC
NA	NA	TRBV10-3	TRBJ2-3	CAMGQAGGTDTQYF	TGTGCCATGGGGCAGGCTGGTGGCACAGATACGCAGTATTTT
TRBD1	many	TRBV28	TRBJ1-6	CASSPISGQESSYNSPLHF	TGTGCCAGCAGTCCAATCTCGGGACAGGAGAGCTCCTATAATTCACCCCTCCACTTT
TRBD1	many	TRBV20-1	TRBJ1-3	CSATRQGDTIYF	TGCAGTGCAACTCGACAGGGAGACACCATATATTTT
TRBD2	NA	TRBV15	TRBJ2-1	CATSSLTSGSNEQFF	TGTGCCACCAGCAGCTTGACTAGCGGGAGCAATGAGCAGTTCTTC
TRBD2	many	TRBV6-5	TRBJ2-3	CASGLAGVADTQYF	TGTGCCAGCGGCCTAGCGGGAGTTGCAGATACGCAGTATTTT
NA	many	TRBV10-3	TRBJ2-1	CAIRSADPANEQFF	TGTGCCATCAGAAGTGCTGACCCCGCCAATGAGCAGTTCTTC
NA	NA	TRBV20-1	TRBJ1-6	CSARDARGTGNLPLHF	TGCAGTGCTAGAGATGCCCGAGGGACGGGGAATTTACCCCTCCACTTT
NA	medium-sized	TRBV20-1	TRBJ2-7	CSATRAPEAYEQYF	TGCAGTGCGACGCGCGCCCCCGAGGCCTACGAGCAGTACTTC
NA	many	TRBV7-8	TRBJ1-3	CASSLGTNTIYF	TGTGCCAGCAGCTTAGGGACAAACACCATATATTTT
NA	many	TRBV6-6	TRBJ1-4	CASSLRDGHEKLFF	TGTGCCAGCAGTCTCCGGGACGGACATGAAAAACTGTTTTTT
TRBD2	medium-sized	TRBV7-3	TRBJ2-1	CASSLGLNNEQFF	TGTGCCAGCAGCTTGGGACTAAACAATGAGCAGTTCTTC
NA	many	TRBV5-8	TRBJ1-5	CASSSWGSNQPQHF	TGTGCCAGCAGCTCATGGGGAAGCAATCAGCCCCAGCATTTT
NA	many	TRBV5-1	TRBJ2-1	CASSLEAKLGDEQFF	TGCGCCAGCAGCTTGGAGGCGAAATTAGGGGATGAGCAGTTCTTC
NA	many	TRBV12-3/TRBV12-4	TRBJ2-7	CASTPGVAGSYEQYF	TGTGCCAGCACCCCTGGGGTAGCCGGCTCCTACGAGCAGTACTTC
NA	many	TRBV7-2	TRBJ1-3	CASSSQVAAADTIYF	TGTGCCAGCAGCTCACAGGTTGCGGCGGCGGACACCATATATTTT
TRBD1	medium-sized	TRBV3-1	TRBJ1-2	CASSLWDRNYGYTF	TGTGCCAGCAGCCTATGGGACAGGAACTATGGCTACACCTTC
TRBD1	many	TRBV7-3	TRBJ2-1	CASSLKGQHNEQFF	TGTGCCAGCAGCTTAAAGGGACAGCACAATGAGCAGTTCTTC
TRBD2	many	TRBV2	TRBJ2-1	CASSSGGPNEQFF	TGTGCCAGCTCGAGCGGGGGGCCAAATGAGCAGTTCTTC
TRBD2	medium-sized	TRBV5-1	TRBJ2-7	CASSQTSVGTSYEQYF	TGCGCCAGCAGCCAAACTAGCGTAGGAACCTCCTACGAGCAGTACTTC
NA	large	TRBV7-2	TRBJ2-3	CASSIPGTDTQYF	TGTGCCAGCAGCATCCCAGGCACAGATACGCAGTATTTT